This is a list of T cell receptor beta chains from one sample in a study of cytomegalovirus exposure and HLA in healthy donors. Profiled with immunoSEQ multiplex PCR; TCRdb holds only in-frame clones, not every one. The sample lists some 200,000 clones, 80% seen once, with 6.3% in the top ten. Sequenced: PBMCs. The source of these receptors is a man aged 40-55 years in good health and CMV-seropositive. Each CDR3 is given with its conserved first and last residue. The D gene is left open where the match is weak. Some rows mark clone size as missing; the rest say once, few, many or name a class of expanded clone.

>TRBV11-2|few|TRBJ1-3|-
TGTGCCAGCAGCTTAGACCGGACAGTCCTCTCTGGAAACACCATATATTTT
CASSLDRTVLSGNTIYF
>TRBV28|-|TRBJ2-3|-
TGTGCCAGCAGTTTTGACAGAGACAAACCTCACTTGTGGGTGCGCTTTAGGAGCACAGATACGCAGTATTTT
CASSFDRDKPHLWVRFRSTDTQYF
>TRBV7-2|-|TRBJ2-1|-
TGTGCCAGCAGCCCATCGAGGGTGGGTGAGCAGTTCTTC
CASSPSRVGEQFF
>TRBV19|-|TRBJ1-2|TRBD1
TGTGCCAGTAGTATAGGTGGGACAGGGGCCAACTATGGCTACACCTTC
CASSIGGTGANYGYTF
>TRBV4-2|-|TRBJ2-7|TRBD1
TGTGCCAGCAGCCAAGCTCCCTCCGGGACAGGGGGATTTCGTGAGCAGTACTTC
CASSQAPSGTGGFREQYF
>TRBV6-6|few|TRBJ1-1|-
TGTGCCAGCAGTTACTCGGGGAGAGGGGGCACTGAAGCTTTCTTT
CASSYSGRGGTEAFF
>TRBV19|-|TRBJ2-3|TRBD1
TGTGCCAGTAGTTTCACAGGGGGCACAGATACGCAGTATTTT
CASSFTGGTDTQYF
>TRBV7-9|-|TRBJ1-1|-
TGTGCCAGCAGCTTGTCGGGAGATACTGAAGCTTTCTTT
CASSLSGDTEAFF
>TRBV27|-|TRBJ1-5|-
TGTGCCAGCAGTTTGGATAGGACGGGAGATCAGCCCCAGCATTTT
CASSLDRTGDQPQHF
>TRBV7-8|-|TRBJ2-2|-
TGTGCCAGCAGCAAAGCCCTACTTACCGGGGAGCTGTTTTTT
CASSKALLTGELFF
>TRBV5-1|few|TRBJ2-3|TRBD2
TGCGCCAGCAGCTTGGGGAGACTAGCGGGGGGGCCGGGCACAGATACGCAGTATTTT
CASSLGRLAGGPGTDTQYF
>TRBV2|-|TRBJ1-4|-
TGTGCCAGCAGCCTCGACAGGCCGAGTGAAAAACTGTTTTTT
CASSLDRPSEKLFF
>TRBV30|-|TRBJ1-5|-
TGTGCCTGGAGTGCGGCCAGGCCGAGCTCCTTTTTAGGTCAGCCCCAGCATTTT
CAWSAARPSSFLGQPQHF
>TRBV9|-|TRBJ2-5|TRBD1
TGTGCCAGCAGCGCCGGACAGGTTCCCGAAGAGACCCAGTACTTC
CASSAGQVPEETQYF
>TRBV2|once|TRBJ2-5|TRBD2
TGTGCCAGCAGTGGGGGTAGCGGGGGCTTTCAAGAGACCCAGTACTTC
CASSGGSGGFQETQYF
>TRBV6-1|-|TRBJ2-7|TRBD1
TGTGCCACCTCGGGACAGCCCTACGAGCAGTACTTC
CATSGQPYEQYF
>TRBV7-9|-|TRBJ1-1|-
TGTGCCAGCAGCTTAGACGTCAACAGCAACACTGAAGCTTTCTTT
CASSLDVNSNTEAFF
>TRBV5-1|-|TRBJ2-2|TRBD2
TGCGCCAGCAGCTCGGTCGTAGCGGGGGGATCCGGGGAGCTGTTTTTT
CASSSVVAGGSGELFF
>TRBV6-5|-|TRBJ1-1|-
TGTGCCAGCAGGCTGCTCGGGTCTGCTAACACTGAAGCTTTCTTT
CASRLLGSANTEAFF
>TRBV28|-|TRBJ1-5|-
TGTGCCAGCAGTTTGGGGCGAGGCAATCAGCCCCAGCATTTT
CASSLGRGNQPQHF
>TRBV18|-|TRBJ2-2|TRBD2
TGTGCCAGCTCACCTTCGGGACTAGCCGGCACCGGGGAGCTGTTTTTT
CASSPSGLAGTGELFF
>TRBV7-9|-|TRBJ2-5|-
TGTGCCAGCAGCTTAAGGGGGGGGAACCAAGAGACCCAGTACTTC
CASSLRGGNQETQYF
>TRBV7-3|-|TRBJ2-1|-
TGTGCCAGCAGCTCCTCGGGAAATGAGCAGTTCTTC
CASSSSGNEQFF
>TRBV4-3|-|TRBJ1-1|-
TGCGCCAGCAGCCAAGATTACAGGTTGTACACTGAAGCTTTCTTT
CASSQDYRLYTEAFF
>TRBV7-2|-|TRBJ1-1|TRBD1
TGTGCCAGCAGCTTACAGGGGGGTACTGAAGCTTTCTTT
CASSLQGGTEAFF
>TRBV9|-|TRBJ1-3|TRBD1
TGTGCCAGCAGCGCCAGGGGGCTGGGAAACACCATATATTTT
CASSARGLGNTIYF
>TRBV28|-|TRBJ2-5|-
TGTGCCAGCAGGGGGACACTTCTCCAAGAGACCCAGTACTTC
CASRGTLLQETQYF
>TRBV7-2|-|TRBJ2-5|-
TGTGCCAGCAGCAACAGAAGCCCCACCAGCGGGACCCAGTACTTC
CASSNRSPTSGTQYF
>TRBV10-3|-|TRBJ2-5|-
TGTGCCATCAGTGCGGAGCAAGAGACCCAGTACTTC
CAISAEQETQYF
>TRBV7-8|-|TRBJ2-1|-
TGTGCCAGCAATCCTTGGCTACAGAGCTCCTACAATGAGCAGTTCTTC
CASNPWLQSSYNEQFF
>TRBV30|-|TRBJ1-5|TRBD1
TGTGCCTGGAGCCGGGGACAGGGTAATCAGCCCCAGCATTTT
CAWSRGQGNQPQHF
>TRBV6-4|-|TRBJ2-1|TRBD1
TGTGCCAGCAGCCCCTCCGGGACAGCCCTCAATCAGCAGTTCTTC
CASSPSGTALNQQFF
>TRBV7-9|few|TRBJ2-3|TRBD1
TGTGCCAGCAGCCCCCGAGATTGGCAGGGGGGCACAGATACGCAGTATTTT
CASSPRDWQGGTDTQYF
>TRBV27|-|TRBJ2-3|-
TGTGCCAGCGCGAAAGGGGAATCAACCACAGATACGCAGTATTTT
CASAKGESTTDTQYF
>TRBV4-3|-|TRBJ2-5|-
TGCGCCAGCAGCCAAGAGGCTCGAGGGACCCAGTACTTC
CASSQEARGTQYF
>TRBV9|-|TRBJ1-3|TRBD1
TGTGCCAGCAGCCCCGGGACAGGGGGCTTCGCTGGAAACACCATATATTTT
CASSPGTGGFAGNTIYF
>TRBV29-1|-|TRBJ2-7|TRBD1
TGCAGCGGAACCGGGACAGGGGGCTACGAGCAGTACTTC
CSGTGTGGYEQYF
>TRBV9|-|TRBJ2-3|-
TGTGCCAGCACCCAGAGTCCAGGCCTCCCAGATACGCAGTATTTT
CASTQSPGLPDTQYF
>TRBV4-2|few|TRBJ2-3|TRBD1
TGTGCCAGCAGCCAGACAGGGGGTGGTACAGATACGCAGTATTTT
CASSQTGGGTDTQYF
>TRBV7-9|-|TRBJ1-1|-
TGTGCCAGCAGCTCCAACCCAGGGACTGAAGCTTTCTTT
CASSSNPGTEAFF
>TRBV5-6|-|TRBJ1-1|-
TGTGCCAGCAGCTTAAACAGACAAGCTTTCTTT
CASSLNRQAFF
>TRBV2|-|TRBJ2-2|-
TGTGCCAGCGGTTGGACAGTCACCGGGGAGCTGTTTTTT
CASGWTVTGELFF
>TRBV7-9|-|TRBJ1-5|-
TGTTCCAGCAGCTTACCCGGGTTTCGCGGCAATCAGCCCCAGCATTTT
CSSSLPGFRGNQPQHF
>TRBV2|few|TRBJ1-5|-
TGTGCCAGCAGTGTACAGGGTCGGCCCCAGCATTTT
CASSVQGRPQHF
>TRBV7-9|-|TRBJ2-3|TRBD2
TGTGCCAGCAGCTTAGGCCTCGGAAGCGGGGGAGCGCGCACAGATACGCAGTATTTT
CASSLGLGSGGARTDTQYF
>TRBV27|-|TRBJ2-7|TRBD1
TGTGCCAGCAGTAGAGAGACAGGGTCACCCGAGCAGTACTTC
CASSRETGSPEQYF
>TRBV4-1|-|TRBJ2-2|-
TGCGCCAGCACCGACCGGCCGGGGGTTGGAGGCGGGGAGCTGTTTTTT
CASTDRPGVGGGELFF
>TRBV5-1|-|TRBJ2-5|TRBD2
TGCGCCAGCAGTTTAGCGGGGCAGTACCAAGAGACCCAGTACTTC
CASSLAGQYQETQYF
>TRBV4-1|-|TRBJ1-2|-
TGCGCCAGCAGCCAAGCTCCATCTGGGCAGGCGTTCTATGGCTACACCTTC
CASSQAPSGQAFYGYTF
>TRBV7-9|-|TRBJ2-5|-
TGTGCCAGCAGCCCAGCGGTGGAGACCCAGTACTTC
CASSPAVETQYF
>TRBV19|-|TRBJ1-2|TRBD1
TGTGCCAGCCAGACAGGGGCAGGGTATGGCTACACCTTC
CASQTGAGYGYTF
>TRBV9|-|TRBJ2-1|TRBD2
TGTGCCAGCAGCGCCCAGACTAGCGCTGAGCAGTTCTTC
CASSAQTSAEQFF
>TRBV9|-|TRBJ2-2|TRBD1
TGTGCCAGCAGCCCCGAGAGGACAGGTTCCACCGGGGAGCTGTTTTTT
CASSPERTGSTGELFF
>TRBV2|-|TRBJ1-1|-
TGTGCCAGCAGAGAGCGGGTAGGGAACACTGAAGCTTTCTTT
CASRERVGNTEAFF
>TRBV6-6|-|TRBJ2-5|-
TGTGCCAGCAGGGGGGCTGGGGTATCAGAGACCCAGTACTTC
CASRGAGVSETQYF
>TRBV6-6|once|TRBJ2-7|-
TGTGCCAGCACCTATAAAGGGGCAGAACAGTACTTC
CASTYKGAEQYF
>TRBV27|-|TRBJ1-6|-
TGTGCCAGCAGCCCTAGTAGTTCACCCCTCCACTTT
CASSPSSSPLHF
>TRBV19|-|TRBJ1-3|TRBD1
TGTGCCAGTAGTCTGGGACAGGGAGCAGGAAACACCATATATTTT
CASSLGQGAGNTIYF
>TRBV7-3|-|TRBJ1-2|TRBD1
TGTGCCAGCAGCCCGTCAGGGGGCTATGGCTACACCTTC
CASSPSGGYGYTF
>TRBV20-1|-|TRBJ1-2|TRBD1
TGCACCCTTGGGACAGACTATGGCTACACCTTC
CTLGTDYGYTF